This T cell receptor beta chain was recovered during a study of T-cell reconstitution after alpha-beta-depleted transplantation in children. Study results and limitations: After transplant, at about two months, alpha-beta T cells were reportedly derived from several hundred expanded graft clones.

Unique molecular identifiers were incorporated into the prepared TCRbeta library. One entry per CDR3 protein, called by TCRdb with MiXCR from the PCR reads. The data hold several thousand distinct CDR3 sequences, with about 14% observed a single time. This clonotype is judged medium-sized. Its antigen is unidentified. The CDR3 length is 18 residues. V was shortened by 10 bases and J by 3 bases, with 29 bases between the two germline ends. The sequence came from a boy between 10 and 17 years old with acute lymphoblastic leukemia, due to receive a stem cell transplant. This specimen was PBMCs, taken before TCRalphabeta/CD19-depleted stem cell transplant. The chain links TRBV12-3 or TRBV12-4 to TRBJ2-3; tentatively, D is TRBD2 (7 bases). The CDR3 sequence: CATKVLGGALPETDTQYF. The CDR3 bases are TGTGCCACCAAGGTCCTGGGGGGGGCACTCCCCGAGACAGATACGCAGTATTTT.